This TCR beta chain comes out of a study of cytotoxic CD8 clonotypes in ibrutinib-treated CLL. Background on the study: After a median of around 68 months, approximately 15 patients stayed remitted and around twelve progressed; responses had been partial in about 24 and complete in 2. Points from the study as a whole: Ibrutinib response saw clonality rise, and progression saw it return toward baseline.

The CDR3 extends over 15 amino acids. Trimming cost V 4 bases and J 8 bases; bases outside gene matches: 12. CDR1 and CDR2 from the germline V gene are GTSNPN and SVGIG (reference sequence). Of note for this clone: Antigen unknown.

Using immunoSEQ multiplex PCR, the repertoire was profiled, and TCRdb retains in-frame clones only, with some absent. The sample holds roughly 42,000 clones, 60% to 70% seen once. This TCR was recovered from a human donor with chronic lymphocytic leukemia. The sequences come from PBMCs, collected after 24 months of ibrutinib treatment. The V gene is TRBV30, the J gene TRBJ2-3; 10 nucleotides match TRBD2. CDR3 amino acids: CAWNGASGSLGTQYF. In DNA form, the CDR3 reads TGTGCCTGGAATGGGGCTAGCGGGAGTCTAGGTACGCAGTATTTT.